The next 18 T cell receptor beta chains were all read from a single sample in a study of T cell responses to AZD1222 COVID-19 vaccine. Libraries were prepared by immunoSEQ multiplex PCR; TCRdb keeps only in-frame clonotypes and omits some of them. The data hold tens of thousands of clones, with 88% observed a single time. Sequencing used peripheral blood, obtained on day 0 of MenACWY control vaccination. These receptors all come from an adult in good health.

V is TRBV5-5 and J is TRBJ2-5, with D perhaps matching TRBD1 (6 bases). Deletions cut 3 bases from V and 1 base from J, with 10 bases between. Germline CDR1 SGHKS, CDR2 YYEKEE (reference sequence). The CDR3 runs 14 residues. CDR3 amino acids: CASSSGQTQETQYF. The CDR3 nucleotides read TGTGCCAGCAGCTCTGGACAGACCCAAGAGACCCAGTACTTC.

V usage is TRBV7-9 and J usage is TRBJ1-5; 10 nucleotides agree with TRBD1. Germline CDR1 is SEHNR and CDR2 is FQNEAQ (reference sequence). J gave up 2 bases and V 5 bases, and 3 bases lay outside the gene matches. The CDR3 loop spans 15 amino acids. CDR3 residues: CASSPGTGGNQPQHF. The CDR3 DNA reads as TGTGCCAGCAGCCCCGGGACAGGGGGCAATCAGCCCCAGCATTTT.

This chain uses TRBV6-6 with TRBJ1-5; 7 bases line up with TRBD1. J was trimmed by 4 bases and V by 5 bases; bases with no gene match: 5. Germline CDR1 MNHNY, CDR2 SVGAGI (reference sequence). The CDR3 sequence is 14 residues long. This chain's CDR3 is CASSDRARNQPQHF. The CDR3 region has the DNA TGTGCCAGCAGTGACAGGGCTCGGAATCAGCCCCAGCATTTT.

The chain uses TRBV28 and TRBJ2-1, with 9 bases fitting TRBD1. Germline CDR1 is MDHEN and CDR2 is SYDVKM. The CDR3 is made up of 15 amino acids. V shed 6 bases and J 6 bases; nucleotides not matched to a gene: 9. CDR3: CASSPGQGLVNEQFF. CDR3 sequence (DNA): TGTGCCAGCAGCCCGGGACAGGGTCTGGTCAATGAGCAGTTCTTC.

V is TRBV3-1 (or the pseudogene TRBV3-2) and J is TRBJ1-5; 11 bases are a match to TRBD1. Germline assignment: CDR1 LGHDT and CDR2 YNNKEL (reference sequence). This CDR3 is 18 amino acids long. The ends lost 0 bases at V and 4 bases at J; junction bases unmatched: 8. DNA for the CDR3: TGTGCCAGCAGCCAAGATTCAGGGACAGGGGGACGGAATCAGCCCCAGCATTTT. Its protein is CASSQDSGTGGRNQPQHF.

The chain is built from TRBV24-1 and TRBJ1-2; TRBD1 aligns across 8 bases. This CDR3 has 12 residues. V lost 9 bases, J lost 6 bases, and 5 bases stayed unmatched. Germline V gives CDR1 KGHDR, CDR2 SFDVKD. CDR3 sequence reads: CATADRENGYTF. CDR3 in DNA: TGTGCCACCGCGGACAGGGAGAATGGCTACACCTTC.

This clone was seen a single time. The gene calls are TRBV2 and TRBJ1-6; TRBD1 might be the D (5 bases). Germline V gene lookup returns CDR1 SNHLY and CDR2 FYNNEI. The CDR3 runs to 14 residues. The ends were cut back, 5 bases at V and 5 bases at J, with 10 bases in the middle. The CDR3 nucleotides read TGTGCCAGCAGTACGACAGTGAATAATTCACCCCTCCACTTT. Translating it yields CASSTTVNNSPLHF.

The V call is TRBV9, the J call TRBJ2-5; no definite D call. The germline V gene has CDR1 SGDLS and CDR2 YYNGEE. The CDR3 is 14 amino acids. The V end lost 0 bases, the J end lost 5 bases, and 11 bases lay between the germline ends. In nucleotides, the CDR3 is TGTGCCAGCAGCGTAGATCCTAGTCCGGAGACCCAGTACTTC. This gives the protein CASSVDPSPETQYF.

On this clone: This sample also contains other DNA sequences that code for the same CDR3. The chain links TRBV30 to TRBJ1-5; TRBD1 agrees at 9 bases. Trimming at V came to 5 bases and at J to 1 base, leaving 0 bases not matched to a gene. Germline-derived CDR1 and CDR2 are GTSNPN and SVGIG (reference sequence). CDR3 length: 13 amino acids. Here the CDR3 DNA reads TGTGCCTGGGGACAGGGGAGCAATCAGCCCCAGCATTTT. Protein: CAWGQGSNQPQHF.

The V gene is TRBV28, the J gene TRBJ1-5; D gene uncertain. Germline V gene lookup returns CDR1 MDHEN and CDR2 SYDVKM. The CDR3 covers 16 residues. The V gene lost 3 bases and the J gene lost 1 base, with 13 bases spanning the gap. In DNA, the CDR3 is TGTGCCAGCAGTTTTTTCCGCGGCGGCAGCAATCAGCCCCAGCATTTT. Translation gives CASSFFRGGSNQPQHF.

The V call is TRBV29-1, the J call TRBJ1-2; perhaps TRBD1 as D (5 bases). The V end was cut by 8 bases, the J end by 5 bases, with 24 bases between. The CDR3 consists of 15 residues. Germline V gene sequence: CDR1 SQVTM, CDR2 ANQGSEA. In DNA form, the CDR3 reads TGCAGCTGCCGGGGCAGCACCGCACCCCCTTATGGCTACACCTTC. Translation gives CSCRGSTAPPYGYTF.

The chain joins TRBV9 to TRBJ1-1; D uncertain. CDR1 SGDLS and CDR2 YYNGEE come from the germline V gene. Trimming took 4 bases from V and 1 from J, leaving 8 bases between them. This CDR3 contains 13 residues. The CDR3 coding sequence is TGTGCCAGCAGCAAAAGAGCGAACACTGAAGCTTTCTTT. It translates to CASSKRANTEAFF. The full variable domain, rest sourced from reference TRBV9 and TRBJ1-1, is DSGVTQTPKHLITATGQRVTLRCSPRSGDLSVYWYQQSLDQGLQFLIQYYNGEERAKGNILERFSAQQFPDLHSELNLSSLELGDSALYFCASSKRANTEAFFGQGTRLTVV.

The V and J genes are TRBV7-9 and TRBJ2-5, with 12 bases that match TRBD2. Per the germline V gene, CDR1 is SEHNR and CDR2 is FQNEAQ (reference sequence). This CDR3 contains 16 residues. J was trimmed by 4 bases and V by 4 bases; bases with no gene match: 7. Here the CDR3 DNA reads TGTGCCAGCAGCTCCCTTCCGGGACTAGCGGGAGAGACCCAGTACTTC. Encoded protein: CASSSLPGLAGETQYF.

The count of this clone is one. The chain is built from TRBV30 and TRBJ1-5; no reliable D call. Trimming left V 6 bases short and J 3 bases short, with 9 bases between. The germline V gene has CDR1 GTSNPN and CDR2 SVGIG (reference sequence). There are 12 residues in the CDR3. CDR3 in amino acids: CACGRVNQPQHF. The CDR3 DNA follows: TGTGCCTGTGGACGGGTCAATCAGCCCCAGCATTTT.

The rearrangement links TRBV25-1 to TRBJ1-1; TRBD1 might be the D (6 bases). Germline values: CDR1 MGHDK, CDR2 SYGVNS. The germline V and J ends were trimmed by 4 bases and 2 bases, with 14 bases remaining between them. The CDR3 covers 15 residues. CDR3 DNA: TGTGCCAGCAGTGCCCAAGGGGGGACCAACACTGAAGCTTTCTTT. It translates to CASSAQGGTNTEAFF.

The chain combines TRBV18 with TRBJ1-2; 10 nucleotides agree with TRBD1. V lost 6 bases, J lost 3 bases, and 7 bases stayed unmatched. The CDR3 has 15 amino acids. The germline V gene has CDR1 KGHSH and CDR2 LQKENI. The CDR3 sequence is CASSTTGTGDYGYTF. CDR3 nucleotide sequence: TGTGCCAGCTCGACCACCGGGACAGGGGACTATGGCTACACCTTC.

The V call is TRBV14, the J call TRBJ2-7; 8 bases agree with TRBD1. Germline V gene lookup returns CDR1 SGHDN and CDR2 FVKESK. J lost 4 bases, V lost 1 base, and 9 bases had no gene match. The CDR3 is 16 residues long. CDR3 sequence reads: CASSQAQGVGTYEQYF. Here the CDR3 DNA reads TGTGCCAGCAGCCAAGCACAGGGGGTAGGGACTTACGAGCAGTACTTC.

The chain combines TRBV6-5 with TRBJ1-3; 11 positions agree with TRBD1. From germline, CDR1 is MNHEY and CDR2 SVGAGI. The CDR3 has 15 amino acids. Trimming took 4 bases from V and 2 from J; bases not matched to a gene: 1. In DNA form, the CDR3 reads TGTGCCAGCAGTTCGGACAGGGGGCCTGGAAACACCATATATTTT. It encodes CASSSDRGPGNTIYF.